One T cell receptor beta chain is described in this entry. Antigen unknown. Autoimmune disease history or systemic immunosuppression was exclusionary. The data originate from a study of OX40 agonist ivuxolimab in advanced cancers. Study details: Prior anti-PD-1, anti-PD-L1 or anti-CTLA-4 therapy did not bar entry, and roughly 40% had some. Study conclusions and caveats: Some patients without response likewise showed low normalized clonal expansion. CD8+ T cells showed, on average, more clonal expansion than CD4+ cells.

TCRdb's table, derived via immunoSEQ multiplex PCR, lists solely in-frame clones and lacks some. Of some 44,000 clones in the sample, approximately 90% were seen once. The sample consisted of CD4+ or CD8+ T cells sorted from blood, taken in a trial of the OX40 agonist ivuxolimab. The TCR sequence derives from an adult with an advanced solid tumor such as melanoma, head and neck, liver or kidney cancer.

The CDR3 nucleotides read TGTGCCAGCAGCTCGCCAGGGGGAATTTACGAGCAGTACTTC. Its translation is CASSSPGGIYEQYF. The chain recombines TRBV5-4 with TRBJ2-7; 7 nucleotides line up with TRBD1. V was clipped by 3 bases and J by 4 bases; unmatched bases: 7. This CDR3 has 14 residues. The germline CDR1 and CDR2 sequences are SGHNT and YYREEE (reference sequence). The whole variable domain, remainder taken from reference TRBV5-4 and TRBJ2-7, is ETGVTQSPTHLIKTRGQQVTLRCSSQSGHNTVSWYQQALGQGPQFIFQYYREEENGRGNFPPRFSGLQFPNYSSELNVNALELDDSALYLCASSSPGGIYEQYFGPGTRLTVT.